Below are 16 T cell receptor beta chains sequenced from a single sample in a study of regulatory T cells in long-lasting Graves disease. According to the study, TCR beta libraries were built with iRepertoire HTBI primers and CDR3-region Arm-PCR. MiXCR, run by TCRdb on the multiplex PCR reads, gives a single entry per CDR3 protein. The sample holds 520,000 or so distinct CDR3 sequences, around 12% seen once. Regarding time point: newly diagnosed GD, antithyroid drugs for less than 3 months. Isolated PBMC RNA provided the starting material for the TCR library. These data were also filed under a second study, of T cells in Graves' hyperthyroidism and ophthalmopathy.

Specimen: peripheral blood mononuclear cells (PBMCs), collected at new diagnosis, from a patient treated with antithyroid drugs. The receptors stem from a woman aged 30 to 39 with Graves disease.

This clonotype was seen repeatedly, ten times or more. The rearrangement joins TRBV7-2 to TRBJ2-7, with D unresolved. The CDR3 covers 14 residues. V was trimmed by 5 bases and J by 0 bases, leaving 11 bases between them. Germline CDR1 SGHTA, CDR2 FQGNSA. CDR3: CASSASSISYEQYF. As DNA, the CDR3 is TGTGCCAGCAGCGCCTCCTCTATCTCCTACGAGCAGTACTTC.

This clonotype occurred many times. The chain links TRBV13 to TRBJ1-1; TRBD1 matches at 10 bases. The CDR3 consists of 15 residues. Germline V gives CDR1 PRHDT, CDR2 FYEKMQ (reference sequence). The ends lost 5 bases at V and 1 base at J; junction bases unmatched: 4. Here the CDR3 DNA reads TGTGCCAGCAGCGGCGACAGGGGGCGGAACACTGAAGCTTTCTTT. This sequence encodes CASSGDRGRNTEAFF.

This clonotype was seen at least ten times. The rearrangement uses TRBV10-2 and TRBJ2-7; 8 bases match TRBD2. The germline CDR1 and CDR2 sequences are WSHSY and SAAADI. This CDR3 spans 17 amino acids. The J segment lost 2 bases and the V segment lost 2 bases, leaving 11 bases of the junction unmatched. The CDR3 spells CASSEIGREVHTYEQYF. In DNA form, the CDR3 reads TGCGCCAGCAGTGAGATCGGGCGGGAGGTACATACCTACGAGCAGTACTTC.

This clonotype was counted ten times or more. This chain links TRBV6-1 with TRBJ2-7; D unresolved. This CDR3 region has 14 residues. Germline-derived CDR1 and CDR2 are MNHNS and SASEGT. V lost 7 bases, J lost 2 bases, and 15 bases lay in between. The CDR3 here is CASTPDGSPYEQYF. CDR3 nucleotide sequence: TGTGCCAGCACCCCCGACGGAAGTCCCTACGAGCAGTACTTC.

V usage is TRBV4-1 and J usage is TRBJ2-1; D may match TRBD1 or TRBD2 (7 bases each). CDR1 MGHRA and CDR2 YSYEKL come from the germline V gene. Trimming removed 1 base from V and 2 bases from J, with 18 bases in between. CDR3 length: 18 residues. DNA of the CDR3: TGCGCCAGCAGCCAAGCAGGGGGGGATGGGGCTGCCTACAATGAGCAGTTCTTC. Translated, it gives CASSQAGGDGAAYNEQFF.

Only a few counts were recorded for this clonotype. The CDR3 protein is CASSYSVRDTQYF. The CDR3 nucleotides read TGTGCCAGCAGTTATTCTGTTAGAGATACGCAGTATTTT. The chain couples TRBV12-3 or TRBV12-4 to TRBJ2-3; D not resolved. The CDR3 has 13 amino acids. With 4 bases removed from V and 5 bases from J, the gap between germline ends came to 10 bases.

This clonotype was found many times. The chain combines TRBV6-1 with TRBJ2-7, with 11 bases that match TRBD2. Germline V gives CDR1 MNHNS, CDR2 SASEGT. V shed 8 bases and J 0 bases; nucleotides not matched to a gene: 3. CDR3 length: 14 residues. CDR3 coding DNA: TGTGCCAGCGGGGGACTAGCGGACTCCTACGAGCAGTACTTC. This encodes CASGGLADSYEQYF.

This clonotype was seen repeatedly, ten times or more. The chain joins TRBV7-2 to TRBJ2-3, with 12 bases that match TRBD2. The CDR3 contains 18 residues. From germline, CDR1 is SGHTA and CDR2 FQGNSA. Losses at the gene ends were 0 bases for V and 5 bases for J; bases not matched to a gene: 9. The CDR3 coding sequence is TGTGCCAGCAGCTTAGCGGGACTAGCGGGCGGAATGGGAGATACGCAGTATTTT. This gives the protein CASSLAGLAGGMGDTQYF.

This clonotype occurred many times. The chain combines TRBV3-1 with TRBJ2-7; TRBD2 matches at 11 bases. The CDR3 contains 15 residues. Trimming removed 1 base from V and 3 bases from J; junction bases left unmatched: 2. Germline values: CDR1 LGHDT, CDR2 YNNKEL (reference sequence). The CDR3 protein is CASSQGLAGLYEQYF. The CDR3 nucleotides are TGTGCCAGCAGCCAAGGACTAGCGGGGCTCTACGAGCAGTACTTC.

Concerning this clonotype: Since a much larger clone is just one base distant, this may be a read error. The chain couples TRBV11-2 to TRBJ2-5; TRBD1 matches 8 bases. The trim removed 0 bases at V and 2 bases at J, leaving 5 bases unmatched. Looked up from germline, CDR1 is SGHAT and CDR2 is FQNNGV. CDR3 length: 16 amino acids. CDR3 in DNA: TGTGCCAGCAGCTTAGAGGACAGGGCCCATCAAGAGACCCAGTACTTC. Encoded protein: CASSLEDRAHQETQYF.

The sample holds a few counts of this clonotype. Likely a read error: the CDR3 ends without its conserved phenylalanine or tryptophan. The chain couples TRBV2 to TRBJ2-7; TRBD1 aligns across 9 bases. Germline values: CDR1 SNHLY, CDR2 FYNNEI. V lost 6 bases, J lost 5 bases, and 5 bases stayed unmatched. The CDR3 sequence is 13 residues long. The CDR3 region is CASRGQGINEQYL. The CDR3 DNA follows: TGTGCCAGCAGGGGACAGGGTATCAACGAGCAGTACCTC.

The rearrangement uses TRBV11-2 and TRBJ2-1, with 10 bases that match TRBD2. CDR3 length equals 16 residues. Per germline, CDR1 SGHAT and CDR2 FQNNGV. With 3 bases clipped from V and 3 bases from J, the junction kept 5 bases outside the gene matches. This chain's CDR3 is CASSLPWTSGYNEQFF. For the CDR3, the DNA is TGTGCCAGCAGCTTGCCCTGGACTAGCGGCTACAATGAGCAGTTCTTC. The whole variable domain, remainder taken from reference TRBV11-2 and TRBJ2-1, is EAGVAQSPRYKIIEKRQSVAFWCNPISGHATLYWYQQILGQGPKLLIQFQNNGVVDDSQLPKDRFSAERLKGVDSTLKIQPAKLEDSAVYLCASSLPWTSGYNEQFFGPGTRLTVL.

This clonotype was seen repeatedly, ten times or more. V gene TRBV30 combines with J gene TRBJ2-3; D is uncertain. V dropped 1 base and J dropped 2 bases, with 10 bases sitting between them. CDR3 length equals 14 residues. CDR1 is GTSNPN, CDR2 SVGIG, per germline (reference sequence). CDR3 DNA sequence: TGTGCCTGGAGTGATTCATTGGTCACAGATACGCAGTATTTT. Its protein product is CAWSDSLVTDTQYF.

This clonotype was recorded at least ten times. This sequence joins TRBV4-1 and TRBJ2-7; no clear D gene. Germline V gene sequence: CDR1 MGHRA, CDR2 YSYEKL. V gave up 0 bases and J gave up 2 bases, with 11 bases separating them. This CDR3 has 15 amino acids. CDR3 amino acids: CASSQDPLFPYEQYF. CDR3 DNA sequence: TGCGCCAGCAGCCAAGATCCCCTGTTCCCCTACGAGCAGTACTTC.

This clonotype was detected only a few times. The chain is built from TRBV5-1 and TRBJ2-5; D may be TRBD2 (5 bases). Trimming took off 6 bases at V and 0 bases at J, with 15 bases between the two ends. The CDR3 is made up of 15 amino acids. Per the germline V gene, CDR1 is SGHRS and CDR2 is YFSETQ. CDR3 sequence: CASTIFGSDQETQYF. CDR3 in DNA: TGCGCCAGCACCATTTTTGGGAGCGACCAAGAGACCCAGTACTTC.

In this sample, this clonotype turned up many times. The chain is built from TRBV4-3 and TRBJ1-2; TRBD1 agrees at 7 bases. Trimming cost V 3 bases and J 7 bases; bases outside gene matches: 8. The length of the CDR3 is 14 residues. Germline CDR1 and CDR2: LGHNA and YSLEER. CDR3 sequence reads: CASSHSLTGPGYTF. The CDR3 bases are TGCGCCAGCAGCCACTCACTGACAGGGCCTGGCTACACCTTC.